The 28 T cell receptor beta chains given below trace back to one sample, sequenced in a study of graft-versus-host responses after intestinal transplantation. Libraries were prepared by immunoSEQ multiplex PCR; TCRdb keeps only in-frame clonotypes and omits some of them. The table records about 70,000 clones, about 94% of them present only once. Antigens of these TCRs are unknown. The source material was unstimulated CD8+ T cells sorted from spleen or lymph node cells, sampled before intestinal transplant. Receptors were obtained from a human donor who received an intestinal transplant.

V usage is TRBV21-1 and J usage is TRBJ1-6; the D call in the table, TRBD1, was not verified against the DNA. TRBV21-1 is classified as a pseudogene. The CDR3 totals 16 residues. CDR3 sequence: CASSTDTRGKNSPLHF. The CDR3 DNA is TGTGCCAGCAGCACTGATACAAGGGGCAAGAATTCACCCCTCCACTTT.

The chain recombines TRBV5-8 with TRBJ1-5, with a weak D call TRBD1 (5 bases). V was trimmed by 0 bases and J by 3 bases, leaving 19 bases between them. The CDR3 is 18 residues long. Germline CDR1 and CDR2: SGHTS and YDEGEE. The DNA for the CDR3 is TGTGCCAGCAGCTTGGTGGTTTCCAGGGAAGGTATCAATCAGCCCCAGCATTTT. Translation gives CASSLVVSREGINQPQHF. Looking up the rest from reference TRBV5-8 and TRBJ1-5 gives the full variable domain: EAGVTQSPTHLIKTRGQQATLRCSPISGHTSVYWYQQALGLGLQFLLWYDEGEERNRGNFPPRFSGRQFPNYSSELNVNALELEDSALYLCASSLVVSREGINQPQHFGDGTRLSIL.

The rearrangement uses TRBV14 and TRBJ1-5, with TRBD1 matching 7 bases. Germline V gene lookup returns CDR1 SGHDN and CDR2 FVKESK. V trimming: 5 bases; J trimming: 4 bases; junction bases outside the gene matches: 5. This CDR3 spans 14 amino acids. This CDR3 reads CASSNRDRNQPQHF. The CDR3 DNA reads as TGTGCCAGCAGCAACCGGGACAGAAATCAGCCCCAGCATTTT. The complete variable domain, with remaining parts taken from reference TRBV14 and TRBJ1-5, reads EAGVTQFPSHSVIEKGQTVTLRCDPISGHDNLYWYRRVMGKEIKFLLHFVKESKQDESGMPNNRFLAERTGGTYSTLKVQPAELEDSGVYFCASSNRDRNQPQHFGDGTRLSIL.

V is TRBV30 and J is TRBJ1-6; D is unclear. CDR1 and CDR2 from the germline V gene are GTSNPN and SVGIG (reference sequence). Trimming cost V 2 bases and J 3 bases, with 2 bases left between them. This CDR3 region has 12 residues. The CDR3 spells CAWSLYNSPLHF. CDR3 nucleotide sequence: TGTGCCTGGAGTCTCTATAATTCACCCCTCCACTTT.

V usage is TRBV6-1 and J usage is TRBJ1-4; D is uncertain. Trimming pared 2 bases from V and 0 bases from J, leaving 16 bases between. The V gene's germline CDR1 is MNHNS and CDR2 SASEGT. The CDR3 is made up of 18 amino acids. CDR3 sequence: CASSEFAGEITTNEKLFF. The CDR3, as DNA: TGTGCCAGCAGTGAATTCGCCGGAGAGATAACAACTAATGAAAAACTGTTTTTT.

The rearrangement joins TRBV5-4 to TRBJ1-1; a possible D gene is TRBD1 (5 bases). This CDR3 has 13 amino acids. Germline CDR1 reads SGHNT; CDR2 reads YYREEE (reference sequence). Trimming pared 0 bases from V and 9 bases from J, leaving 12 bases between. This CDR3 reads CASSLAPGSQAFF. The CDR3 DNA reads TGTGCCAGCAGCTTGGCACCAGGGTCGCAAGCTTTCTTT. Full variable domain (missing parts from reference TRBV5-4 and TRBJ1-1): ETGVTQSPTHLIKTRGQQVTLRCSSQSGHNTVSWYQQALGQGPQFIFQYYREEENGRGNFPPRFSGLQFPNYSSELNVNALELDDSALYLCASSLAPGSQAFFGQGTRLTVV.

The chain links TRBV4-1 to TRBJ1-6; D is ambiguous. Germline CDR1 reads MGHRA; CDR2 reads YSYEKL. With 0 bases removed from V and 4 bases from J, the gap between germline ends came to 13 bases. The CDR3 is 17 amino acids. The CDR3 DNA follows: TGCGCCAGCAGCCAAGATCGTCGGTGGTTGTATAATTCACCCCTCCACTTT. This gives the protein CASSQDRRWLYNSPLHF.

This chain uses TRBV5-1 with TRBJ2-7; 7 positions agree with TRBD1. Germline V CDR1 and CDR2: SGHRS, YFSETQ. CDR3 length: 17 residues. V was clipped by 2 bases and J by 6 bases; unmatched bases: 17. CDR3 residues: CASSLTIPTGTFIEQYF. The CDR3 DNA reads TGCGCCAGCAGCTTAACCATACCGACAGGGACATTTATCGAGCAGTACTTC.

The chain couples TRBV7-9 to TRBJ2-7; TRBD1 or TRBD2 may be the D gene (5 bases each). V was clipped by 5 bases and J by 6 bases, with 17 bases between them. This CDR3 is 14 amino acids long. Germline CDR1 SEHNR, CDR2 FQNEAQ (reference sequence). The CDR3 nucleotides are TGTGCCAGCAGCCTCCGGGACCGACCTCTCGAGCAGTACTTC. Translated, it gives CASSLRDRPLEQYF.

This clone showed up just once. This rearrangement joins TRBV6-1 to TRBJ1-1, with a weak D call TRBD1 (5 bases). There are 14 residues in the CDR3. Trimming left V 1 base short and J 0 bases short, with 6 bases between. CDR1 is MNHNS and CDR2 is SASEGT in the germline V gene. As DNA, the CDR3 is TGTGCCAGCAGTGAAGGACAGATGAACACTGAAGCTTTCTTT. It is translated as CASSEGQMNTEAFF.

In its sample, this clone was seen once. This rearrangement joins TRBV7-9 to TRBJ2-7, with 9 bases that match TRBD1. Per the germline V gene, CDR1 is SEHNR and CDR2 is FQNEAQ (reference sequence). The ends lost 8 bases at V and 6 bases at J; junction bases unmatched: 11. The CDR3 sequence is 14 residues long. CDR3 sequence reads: CASRSGQGIGEQYF. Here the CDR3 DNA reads TGTGCCAGCCGATCGGGACAGGGCATTGGCGAGCAGTACTTC.

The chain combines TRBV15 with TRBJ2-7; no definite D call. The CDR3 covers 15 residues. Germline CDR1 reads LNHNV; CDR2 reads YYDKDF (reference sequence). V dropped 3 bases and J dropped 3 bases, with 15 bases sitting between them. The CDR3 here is CATSSPPMGNYEQYF. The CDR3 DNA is TGTGCCACCAGCAGTCCCCCGATGGGGAACTACGAGCAGTACTTC.

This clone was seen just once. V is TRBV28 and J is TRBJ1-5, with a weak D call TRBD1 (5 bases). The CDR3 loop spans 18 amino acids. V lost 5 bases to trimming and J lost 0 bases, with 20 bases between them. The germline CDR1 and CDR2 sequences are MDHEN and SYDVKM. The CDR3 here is CASSPPGVGGPSNQPQHF. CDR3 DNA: TGTGCCAGCAGTCCACCTGGGGTCGGGGGACCTAGCAATCAGCCCCAGCATTTT.

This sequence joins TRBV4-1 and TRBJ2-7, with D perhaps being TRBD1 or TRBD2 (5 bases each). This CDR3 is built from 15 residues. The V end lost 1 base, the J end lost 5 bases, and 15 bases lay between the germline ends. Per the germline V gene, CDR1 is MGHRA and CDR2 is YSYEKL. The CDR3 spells CASSQGGGRGDEQYF. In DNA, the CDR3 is TGCGCCAGCAGCCAAGGAGGCGGGCGAGGGGACGAGCAGTACTTC.

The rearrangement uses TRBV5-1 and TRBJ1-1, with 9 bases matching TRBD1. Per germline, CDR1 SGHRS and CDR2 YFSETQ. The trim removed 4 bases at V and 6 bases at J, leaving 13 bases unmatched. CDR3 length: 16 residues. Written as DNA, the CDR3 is TGCGCCAGCAGCGCCCGGGATCGACAGGGGGATCCTGAAGCTTTCTTT. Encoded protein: CASSARDRQGDPEAFF.

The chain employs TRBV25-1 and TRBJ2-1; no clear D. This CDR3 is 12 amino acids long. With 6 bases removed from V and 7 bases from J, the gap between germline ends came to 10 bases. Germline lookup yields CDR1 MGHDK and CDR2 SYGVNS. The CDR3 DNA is TGTGCCAGCAGCCCCTCAAATAATGAGCAGTTCTTC. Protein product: CASSPSNNEQFF.

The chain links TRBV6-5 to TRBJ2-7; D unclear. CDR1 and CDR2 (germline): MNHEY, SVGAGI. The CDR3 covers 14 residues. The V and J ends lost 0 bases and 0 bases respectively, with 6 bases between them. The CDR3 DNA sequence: TGTGCCAGCAGTTACTCAAATCCCTCCTACGAGCAGTACTTC. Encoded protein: CASSYSNPSYEQYF.

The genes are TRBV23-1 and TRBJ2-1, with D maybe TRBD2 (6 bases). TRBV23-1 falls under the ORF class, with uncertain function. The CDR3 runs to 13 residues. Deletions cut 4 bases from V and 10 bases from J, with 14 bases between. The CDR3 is CASSPLEGNEQFF. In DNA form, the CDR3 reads TGCGCCAGCAGTCCCCTGGAGGGGAACGAGCAGTTCTTC.

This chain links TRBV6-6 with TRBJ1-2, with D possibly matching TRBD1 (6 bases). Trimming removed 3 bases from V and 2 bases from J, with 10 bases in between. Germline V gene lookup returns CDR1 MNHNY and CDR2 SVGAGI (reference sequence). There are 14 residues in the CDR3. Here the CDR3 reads CASSYSGHNYGYTF. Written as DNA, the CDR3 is TGTGCCAGCAGTTATTCGGGACACAACTATGGCTACACCTTC.

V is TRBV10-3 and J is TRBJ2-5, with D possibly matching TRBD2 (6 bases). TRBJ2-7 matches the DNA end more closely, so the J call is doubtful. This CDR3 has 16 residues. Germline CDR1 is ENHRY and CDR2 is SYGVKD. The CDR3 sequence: CAISGGERARSYEQYF. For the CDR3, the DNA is TGTGCCATCAGTGGGGGGGAGCGGGCTCGCTCCTACGAGCAGTACTTC.

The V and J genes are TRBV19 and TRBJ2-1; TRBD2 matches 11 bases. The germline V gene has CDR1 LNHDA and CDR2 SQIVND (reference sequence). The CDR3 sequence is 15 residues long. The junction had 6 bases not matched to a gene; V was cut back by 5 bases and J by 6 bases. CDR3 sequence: CASSGGLAGGNEQFF. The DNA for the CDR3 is TGTGCCAGTAGTGGAGGGCTAGCGGGAGGCAATGAGCAGTTCTTC.

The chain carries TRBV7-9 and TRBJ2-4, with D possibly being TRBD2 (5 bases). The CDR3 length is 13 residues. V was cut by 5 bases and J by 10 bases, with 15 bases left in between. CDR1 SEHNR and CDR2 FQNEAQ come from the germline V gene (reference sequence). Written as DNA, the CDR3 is TGTGCCAGCAGCCCTCCTTCGGGGAATATTCAGTACTTC. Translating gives CASSPPSGNIQYF.

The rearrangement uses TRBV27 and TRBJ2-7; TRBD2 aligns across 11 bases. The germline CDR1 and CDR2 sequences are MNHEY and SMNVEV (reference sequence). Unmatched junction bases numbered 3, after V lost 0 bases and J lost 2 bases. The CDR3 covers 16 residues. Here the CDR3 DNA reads TGTGCCAGCAGTTTATCTCTAGCGGGGGGAACCTACGAGCAGTACTTC. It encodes CASSLSLAGGTYEQYF.

The chain's CDR3 is CASSVSPTSTEAFF. The CDR3 region has the DNA TGTGCCAGCAGTGTTTCCCCTACGAGCACTGAAGCTTTCTTT. The gene calls are TRBV2 and TRBJ1-1; D is ambiguous. This CDR3 comprises 14 residues. CDR1 and CDR2 (germline): SNHLY, FYNNEI. The V end was cut by 4 bases, the J end by 4 bases, with 13 bases between.

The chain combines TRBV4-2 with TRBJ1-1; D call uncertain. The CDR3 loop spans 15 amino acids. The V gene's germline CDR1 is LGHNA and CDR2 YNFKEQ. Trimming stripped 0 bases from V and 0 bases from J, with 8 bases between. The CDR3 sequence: CASSQDQQMNTEAFF. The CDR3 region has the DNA TGTGCCAGCAGCCAAGATCAACAAATGAACACTGAAGCTTTCTTT.

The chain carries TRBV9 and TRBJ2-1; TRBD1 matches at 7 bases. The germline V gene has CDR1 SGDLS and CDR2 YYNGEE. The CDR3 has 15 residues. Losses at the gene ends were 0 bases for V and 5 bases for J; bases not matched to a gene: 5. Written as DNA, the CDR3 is TGTGCCAGCAGCGTAGGGGACAGTCAAGACAATGAGCAGTTCTTC. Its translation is CASSVGDSQDNEQFF. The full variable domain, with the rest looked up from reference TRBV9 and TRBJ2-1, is DSGVTQTPKHLITATGQRVTLRCSPRSGDLSVYWYQQSLDQGLQFLIQYYNGEERAKGNILERFSAQQFPDLHSELNLSSLELGDSALYFCASSVGDSQDNEQFFGPGTRLTVL.

The DNA of the CDR3 is TGTGCCAGCAGCTTAGCGCGGTTCCCTGAAGCTTTCTTT. It is translated as CASSLARFPEAFF. The rearrangement joins TRBV7-9 to TRBJ1-1; D unresolved. This CDR3 comprises 13 residues. CDR1 is SEHNR and CDR2 is FQNEAQ in the germline V gene (reference sequence). Between the trimmed V and J ends, which lost 0 bases and 6 bases, there was a span of 8 bases.

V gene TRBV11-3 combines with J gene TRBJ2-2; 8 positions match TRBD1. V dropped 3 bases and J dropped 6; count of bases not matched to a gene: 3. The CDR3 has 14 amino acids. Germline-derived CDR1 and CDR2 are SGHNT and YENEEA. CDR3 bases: TGTGCCAGCAGCTTGACAGGGGTCGCCGGGGAGCTGTTTTTT. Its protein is CASSLTGVAGELFF.